This section outlines one TCR beta chain sequence together with its context. It has no known antigen specificity. Base-call qualities are not available, and no considerably larger clone is one nucleotide away. TCRbeta CDR3 regions were amplified from genomic DNA using the immunoSEQ Assay, a bias-controlled multiplex PCR. The original pipeline was this. The number of nucleated cells in each sample was estimated by amplification of reference gene primers within the assay. Sequence reads were collapsed and filtered to measure the absolute abundance of every unique TCRbeta CDR3 rearrangement. For each sample, productive Simpson clonality was calculated as the square root of Simpson's diversity index over productive rearrangements. TCRdb's version of the immuneACCESS table is confined to in-frame rearrangements and falls short of the full clone set. An unresolved V gene accounts for under half of the shortfall where checked; the remainder is of unknown origin. V, J and clone size reflect that table, while D and trimming were determined from the DNA. This sample gives about 220,000 clones in total; roughly 84% of them show up just once. Less than 4% of the sample lies in the top ten.

The data belong to a study of blood T cell repertoires in COVID-19 (TCRdb year 2020). About the full investigation: Samples covering the acute and convalescent phases of COVID-19 were provided by collaborators in the United States, Italy and Spain. A freely available public database, intended as a resource for researchers studying the immune response to SARS-CoV-2, is where the repertoires were released. The prospective study material was composed of cDNA or gDNA derived from T cells, B-cell-depleted T cells, or PBMCs. A de-identified subject ID, COVID-19 status, age in years and sex were almost always included in the sample metadata. Subjects who had been exposed to COVID-19, were actively infected with it, or had recovered from it provided the deeply sampled blood TCRbeta repertoires that made up the dataset. Samples were obtained from the ongoing ImmuneRACE study (first 160 participants) and from 1,254 subjects provided by 6 global collaborators. HLA class I and class II types, where available, came from metadata supplied by the sample provider rather than from assay-based typing.

From the cysteine up to the phenylalanine, the CDR3 has a length of 14 residues. This entry keeps only the CDR3 DNA: 42 bases, framed from base 1. V and J are truncated by 4 bases and 0 bases respectively, leaving an intervening sequence of 9 bases. CDR1 and CDR2 are read off the germline V gene as SNHLY and FYNNEI. Each collaborating institution followed its own protocols to collect whole blood in K2EDTA tubes. For TCRbeta analysis, collaborator samples were shipped as frozen whole blood, as isolated PBMCs, or as DNA extracted from either sample type. Broad study findings and their caveats: Clinical and demographic metadata were provided uncurated, with the amount varying by source and participant.

This TCR was sampled from a woman older than 75 with acute or convalescent COVID-19. The source material was peripheral blood. The chain employs TRBV2 and TRBJ1-1; a tentative D call is TRBD1 (5 bases match). CDR3 protein: CASSADTMNTEAFF. The nucleotide sequence is given as TGTGCCAGCAGTGCGGACACTATGAACACTGAAGCTTTCTTT.